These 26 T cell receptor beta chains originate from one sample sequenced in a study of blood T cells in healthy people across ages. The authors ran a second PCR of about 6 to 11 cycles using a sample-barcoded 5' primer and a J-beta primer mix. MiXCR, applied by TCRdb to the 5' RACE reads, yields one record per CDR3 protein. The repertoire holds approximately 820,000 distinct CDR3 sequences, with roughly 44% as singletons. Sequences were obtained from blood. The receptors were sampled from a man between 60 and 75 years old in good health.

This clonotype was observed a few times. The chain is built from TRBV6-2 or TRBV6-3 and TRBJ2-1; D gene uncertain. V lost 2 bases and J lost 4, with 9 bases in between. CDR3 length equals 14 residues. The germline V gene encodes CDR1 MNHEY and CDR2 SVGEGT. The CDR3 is CASSYGVGYNEQFF. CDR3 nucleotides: TGTGCCAGCAGTTACGGGGTCGGTTACAATGAGCAGTTCTTC.

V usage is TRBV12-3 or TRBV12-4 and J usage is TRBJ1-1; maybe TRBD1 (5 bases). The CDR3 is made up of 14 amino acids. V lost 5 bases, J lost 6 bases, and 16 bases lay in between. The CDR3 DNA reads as TGTGCCAGCAGTGTAACCCAGGGTTCCGCTGAAGCTTTCTTT. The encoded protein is CASSVTQGSAEAFF.

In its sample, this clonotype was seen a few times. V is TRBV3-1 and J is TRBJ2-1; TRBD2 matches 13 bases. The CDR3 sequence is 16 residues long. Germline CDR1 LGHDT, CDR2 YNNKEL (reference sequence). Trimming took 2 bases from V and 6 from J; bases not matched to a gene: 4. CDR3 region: CASSQRTSGGLNEQFF. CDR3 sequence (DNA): TGTGCCAGCAGCCAACGGACTAGCGGGGGTCTCAATGAGCAGTTCTTC.

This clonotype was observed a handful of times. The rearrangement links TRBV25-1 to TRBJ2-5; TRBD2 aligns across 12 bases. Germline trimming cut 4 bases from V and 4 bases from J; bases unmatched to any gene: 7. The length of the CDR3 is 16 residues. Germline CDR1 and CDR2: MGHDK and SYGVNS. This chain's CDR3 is CASSVGTSGFPETQYF. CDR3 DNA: TGTGCCAGCAGTGTAGGGACTAGCGGGTTTCCAGAGACCCAGTACTTC.

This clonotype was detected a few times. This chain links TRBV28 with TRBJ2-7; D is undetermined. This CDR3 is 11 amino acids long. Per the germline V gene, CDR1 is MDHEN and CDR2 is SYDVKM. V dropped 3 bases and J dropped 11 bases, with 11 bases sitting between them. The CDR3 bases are TGTGCCAGCAGTTTTGGCGATAGTGAGTACTTC. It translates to CASSFGDSEYF.

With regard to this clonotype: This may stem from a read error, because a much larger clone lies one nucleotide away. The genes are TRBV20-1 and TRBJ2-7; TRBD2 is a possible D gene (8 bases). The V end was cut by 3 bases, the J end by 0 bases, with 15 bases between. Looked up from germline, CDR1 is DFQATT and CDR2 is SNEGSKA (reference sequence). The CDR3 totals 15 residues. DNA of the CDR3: TGCAGTGCTAGGAGGGGGCGGGGGGACTCCTACGAGCAGTACTTC. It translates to CSARRGRGDSYEQYF.

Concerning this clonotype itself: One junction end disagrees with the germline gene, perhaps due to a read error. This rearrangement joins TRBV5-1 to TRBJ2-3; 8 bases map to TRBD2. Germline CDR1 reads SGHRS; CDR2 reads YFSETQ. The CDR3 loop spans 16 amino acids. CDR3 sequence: CASSLGLATNTETQYF. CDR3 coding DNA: TGCGCCAGCAGCTTGGGACTAGCGACCAACACAGAGACGCAGTATTTT.

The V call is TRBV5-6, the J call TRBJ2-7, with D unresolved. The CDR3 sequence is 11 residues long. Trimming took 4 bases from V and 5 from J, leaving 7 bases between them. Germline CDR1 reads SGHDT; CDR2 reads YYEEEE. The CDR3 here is CASSAADEQYF. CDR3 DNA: TGTGCCAGCAGCGCCGCGGACGAGCAGTACTTC.

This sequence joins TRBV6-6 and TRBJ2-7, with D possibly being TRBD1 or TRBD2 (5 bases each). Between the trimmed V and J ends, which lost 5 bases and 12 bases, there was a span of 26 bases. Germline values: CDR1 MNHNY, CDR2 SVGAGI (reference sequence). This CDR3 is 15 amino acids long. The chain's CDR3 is CASSPGTSFLETRYF. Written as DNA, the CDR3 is TGTGCCAGCAGTCCCGGGACCTCATTTTTGGAGACCCGGTACTTC.

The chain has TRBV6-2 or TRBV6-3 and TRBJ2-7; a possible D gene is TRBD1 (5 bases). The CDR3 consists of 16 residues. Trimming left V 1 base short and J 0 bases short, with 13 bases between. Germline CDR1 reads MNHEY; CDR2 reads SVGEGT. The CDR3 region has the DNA TGTGCCAGCAGTTACTTAAGGGGTCTCAGCTCCTACGAGCAGTACTTC. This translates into CASSYLRGLSSYEQYF.

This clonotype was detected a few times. CDR3 nucleotides: TGTGCCAGCAGTTTAAGTACAGGGCTGGGGTCCTATAATTCACCCCTCCACTTT. Translating it yields CASSLSTGLGSYNSPLHF. The chain is built from TRBV28 and TRBJ1-6; possible D gene TRBD1, 6 bases. The germline V gene has CDR1 MDHEN and CDR2 SYDVKM. The CDR3 is 18 amino acids. V lost 2 bases, J lost 1 base, and 15 bases lay in between.

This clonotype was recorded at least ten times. The CDR3 DNA is TGTGCCAGCAGTTCCAAAGCAGGGGTGGAGACCCAGTACTTC. This encodes CASSSKAGVETQYF. The rearrangement joins TRBV6-5 to TRBJ2-5, with D maybe TRBD1 (6 bases). This CDR3 is built from 14 residues. The V gene lost 4 bases and the J gene lost 5 bases, with 14 bases spanning the gap. CDR1 MNHEY and CDR2 SVGAGI come from the germline V gene.

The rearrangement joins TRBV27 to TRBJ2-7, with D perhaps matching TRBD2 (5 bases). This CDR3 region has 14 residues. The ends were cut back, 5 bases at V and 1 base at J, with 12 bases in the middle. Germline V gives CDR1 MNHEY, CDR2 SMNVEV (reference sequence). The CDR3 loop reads CASSRSLDSYEQYF. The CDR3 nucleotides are TGTGCCAGCAGTAGATCACTAGATTCCTACGAGCAGTACTTC.

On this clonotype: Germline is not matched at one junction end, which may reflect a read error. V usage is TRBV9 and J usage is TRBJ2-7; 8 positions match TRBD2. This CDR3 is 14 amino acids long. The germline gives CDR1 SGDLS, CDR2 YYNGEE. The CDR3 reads CAGSVAGNSYEQYF. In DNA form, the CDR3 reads TGTGCCGGCAGCGTAGCGGGGAACTCCTACGAGCAGTACTTC.

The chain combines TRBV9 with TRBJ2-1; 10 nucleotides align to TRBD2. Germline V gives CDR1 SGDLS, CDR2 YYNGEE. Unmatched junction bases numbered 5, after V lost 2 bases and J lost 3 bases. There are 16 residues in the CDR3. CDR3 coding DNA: TGTGCCAGCAGCGTCCGAGCGGGGGGGAGCTACAATGAGCAGTTCTTC. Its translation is CASSVRAGGSYNEQFF.

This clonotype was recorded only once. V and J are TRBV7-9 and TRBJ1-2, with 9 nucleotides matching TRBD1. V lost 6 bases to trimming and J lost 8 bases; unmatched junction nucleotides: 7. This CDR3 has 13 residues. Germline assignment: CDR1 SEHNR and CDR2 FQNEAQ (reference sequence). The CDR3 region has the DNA TGTGCCAGCAGGATAACAGGGGGCAGGGGCTACACCTTC. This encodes CASRITGGRGYTF.

The DNA of the CDR3 is TGTGCCAGCAGCTTACAAGGCTTTGCGAATCCAGATACGCAGTATTTT. Translated, it gives CASSLQGFANPDTQYF. The chain employs TRBV13 and TRBJ2-3; D is unclear. The CDR3 runs 16 residues. Trimming removed 2 bases at V and 4 bases at J, with 16 bases between. From germline, CDR1 is PRHDT and CDR2 FYEKMQ (reference sequence). Filled out from reference TRBV13 and TRBJ2-3, the complete variable domain reads AAGVIQSPRHLIKEKRETATLKCYPIPRHDTVYWYQQGPGQDPQFLISFYEKMQSDKGSIPDRFSAQQFSDYHSELNMSSLELGDSALYFCASSLQGFANPDTQYFGPGTRLTVL.

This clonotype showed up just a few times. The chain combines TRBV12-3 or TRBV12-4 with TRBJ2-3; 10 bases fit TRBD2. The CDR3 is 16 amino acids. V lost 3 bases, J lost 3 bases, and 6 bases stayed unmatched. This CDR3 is CASSFLAGDLTDTQYF. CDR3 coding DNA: TGTGCCAGCAGTTTTCTAGCGGGGGACCTGACAGATACGCAGTATTTT.

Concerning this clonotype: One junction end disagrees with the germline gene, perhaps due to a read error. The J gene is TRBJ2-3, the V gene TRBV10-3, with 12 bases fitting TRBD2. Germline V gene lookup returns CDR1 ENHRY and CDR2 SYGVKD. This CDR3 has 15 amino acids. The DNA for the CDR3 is TGTGCCATCAGACCTAGCGGGGGGGCGGTAGATATGCAGTATTTT. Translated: CAIRPSGGAVDMQYF.

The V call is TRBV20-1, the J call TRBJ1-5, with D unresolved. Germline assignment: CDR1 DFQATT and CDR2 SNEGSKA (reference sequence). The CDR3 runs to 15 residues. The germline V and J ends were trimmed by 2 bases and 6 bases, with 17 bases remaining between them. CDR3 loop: CSARKIPGLGQPQHF. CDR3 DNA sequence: TGCAGTGCTAGAAAGATCCCAGGTCTGGGTCAGCCCCAGCATTTT.

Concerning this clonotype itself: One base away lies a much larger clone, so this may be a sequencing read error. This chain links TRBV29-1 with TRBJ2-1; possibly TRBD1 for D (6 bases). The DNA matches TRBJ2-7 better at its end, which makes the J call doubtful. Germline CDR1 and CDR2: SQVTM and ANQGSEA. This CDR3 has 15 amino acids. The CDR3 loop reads CSARKDSNINNEQYF. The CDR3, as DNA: TGCAGCGCCAGGAAGGACAGCAACATAAACAATGAGCAGTACTTC.

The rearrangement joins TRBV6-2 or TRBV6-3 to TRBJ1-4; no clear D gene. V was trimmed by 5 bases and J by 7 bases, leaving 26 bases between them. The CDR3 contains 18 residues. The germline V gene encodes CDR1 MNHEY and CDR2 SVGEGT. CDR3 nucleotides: TGTGCCAGCAGTCATTCAAAAACGGACCACCTACGCGGTGAAAAACTGTTTTTT. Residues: CASSHSKTDHLRGEKLFF.

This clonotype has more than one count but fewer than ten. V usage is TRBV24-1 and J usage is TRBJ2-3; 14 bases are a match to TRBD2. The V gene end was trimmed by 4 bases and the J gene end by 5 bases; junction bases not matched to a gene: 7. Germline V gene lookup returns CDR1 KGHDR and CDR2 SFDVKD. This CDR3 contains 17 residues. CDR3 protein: CATSEGLAGGKGDTQYF. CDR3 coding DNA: TGTGCCACCAGTGAAGGACTAGCGGGGGGAAAAGGAGATACGCAGTATTTT.

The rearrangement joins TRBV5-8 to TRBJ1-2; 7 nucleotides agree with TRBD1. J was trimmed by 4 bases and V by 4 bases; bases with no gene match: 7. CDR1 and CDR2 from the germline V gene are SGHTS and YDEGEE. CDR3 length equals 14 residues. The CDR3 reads CASSPGTVGYGYTF. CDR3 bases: TGTGCCAGCAGCCCCGGGACAGTCGGCTATGGCTACACCTTC.

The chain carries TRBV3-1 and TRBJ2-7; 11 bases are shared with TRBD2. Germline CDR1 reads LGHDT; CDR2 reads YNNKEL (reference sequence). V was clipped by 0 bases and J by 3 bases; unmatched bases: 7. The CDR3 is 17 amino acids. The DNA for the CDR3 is TGTGCCAGCAGCCAAGATTGGGGGACTAGCGGAATCTACGAGCAGTACTTC. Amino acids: CASSQDWGTSGIYEQYF.

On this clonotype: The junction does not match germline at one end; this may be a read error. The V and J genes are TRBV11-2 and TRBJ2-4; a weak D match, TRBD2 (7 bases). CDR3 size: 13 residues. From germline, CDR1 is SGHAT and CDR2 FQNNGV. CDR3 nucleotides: TGTGCCTGCAGCTTAGGGGGGGCAAACATTCAGTACTTC. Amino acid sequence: CACSLGGANIQYF.